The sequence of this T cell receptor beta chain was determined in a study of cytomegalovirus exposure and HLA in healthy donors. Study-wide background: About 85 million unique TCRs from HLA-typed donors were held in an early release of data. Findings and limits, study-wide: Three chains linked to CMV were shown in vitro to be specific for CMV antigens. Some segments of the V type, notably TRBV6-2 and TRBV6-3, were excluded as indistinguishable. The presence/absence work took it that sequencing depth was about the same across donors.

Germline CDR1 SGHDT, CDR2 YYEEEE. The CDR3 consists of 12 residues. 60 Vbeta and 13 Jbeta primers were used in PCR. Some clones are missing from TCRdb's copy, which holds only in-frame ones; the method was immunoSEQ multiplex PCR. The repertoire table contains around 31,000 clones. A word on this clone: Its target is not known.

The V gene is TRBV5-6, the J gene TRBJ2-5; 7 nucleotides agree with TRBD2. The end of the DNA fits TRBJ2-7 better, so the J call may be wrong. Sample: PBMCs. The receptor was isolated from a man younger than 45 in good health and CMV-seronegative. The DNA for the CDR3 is TGTGCCAGCCTTGGGGGGGATGGCGAGCAGTACTTC. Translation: CASLGGDGEQYF.